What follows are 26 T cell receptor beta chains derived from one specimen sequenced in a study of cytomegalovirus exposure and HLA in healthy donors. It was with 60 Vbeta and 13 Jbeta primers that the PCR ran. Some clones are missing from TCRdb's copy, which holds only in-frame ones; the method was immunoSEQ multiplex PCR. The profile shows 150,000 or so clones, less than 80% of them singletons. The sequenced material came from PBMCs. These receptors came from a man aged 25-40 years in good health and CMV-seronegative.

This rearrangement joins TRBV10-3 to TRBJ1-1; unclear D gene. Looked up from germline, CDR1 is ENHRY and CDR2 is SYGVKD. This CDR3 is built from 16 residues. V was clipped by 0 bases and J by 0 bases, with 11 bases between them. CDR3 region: CAISESFGGMNTEAFF. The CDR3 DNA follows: TGTGCCATCAGTGAGTCATTCGGAGGTATGAACACTGAAGCTTTCTTT.

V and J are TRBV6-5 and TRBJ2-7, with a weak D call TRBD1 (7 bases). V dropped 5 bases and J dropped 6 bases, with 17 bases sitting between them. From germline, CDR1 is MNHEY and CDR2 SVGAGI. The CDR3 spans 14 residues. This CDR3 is CASSPDRDSREQYF. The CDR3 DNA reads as TGTGCCAGCAGTCCTGACAGGGACTCCCGCGAGCAGTACTTC.

Here the CDR3 DNA reads TGTGCCAGTAGTATAGTAGGAGCTAATGAGCAGTTCTTC. Its translation is CASSIVGANEQFF. The rearrangement uses TRBV19 and TRBJ2-1; D unresolved. V was pared by 1 base and J by 7 bases, with 8 bases between. Germline V gene lookup returns CDR1 LNHDA and CDR2 SQIVND (reference sequence). The CDR3 is 13 residues long.

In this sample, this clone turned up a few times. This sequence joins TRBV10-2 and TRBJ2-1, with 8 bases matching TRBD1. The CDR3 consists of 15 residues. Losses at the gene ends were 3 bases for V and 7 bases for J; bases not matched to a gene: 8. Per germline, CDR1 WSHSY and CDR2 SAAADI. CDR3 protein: CASSDRGRIRNEQFF. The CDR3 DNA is TGCGCCAGCAGTGACAGGGGGCGCATCCGGAATGAGCAGTTCTTC.

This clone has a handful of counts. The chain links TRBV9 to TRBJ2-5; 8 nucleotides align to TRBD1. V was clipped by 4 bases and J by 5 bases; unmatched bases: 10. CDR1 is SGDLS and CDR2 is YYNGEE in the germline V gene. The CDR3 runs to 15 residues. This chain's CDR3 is CASSSRGQGGETQYF. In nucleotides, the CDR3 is TGTGCCAGCAGCTCAAGAGGACAGGGCGGTGAGACCCAGTACTTC.

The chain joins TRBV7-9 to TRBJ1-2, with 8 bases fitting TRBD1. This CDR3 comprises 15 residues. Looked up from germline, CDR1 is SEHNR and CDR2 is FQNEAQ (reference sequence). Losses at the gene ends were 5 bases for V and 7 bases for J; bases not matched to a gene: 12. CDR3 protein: CASSPNLQGAGGYTF. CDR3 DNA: TGTGCCAGCAGCCCGAACTTGCAGGGGGCGGGTGGCTACACCTTC.

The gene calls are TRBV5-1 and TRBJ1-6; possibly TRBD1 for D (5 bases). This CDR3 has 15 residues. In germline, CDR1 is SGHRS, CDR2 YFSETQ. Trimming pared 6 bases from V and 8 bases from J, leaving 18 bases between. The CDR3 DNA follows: TGCGCCAGCAAGGAGGAGGGACGGATCCATTCACCCCTCCACTTT. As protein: CASKEEGRIHSPLHF.

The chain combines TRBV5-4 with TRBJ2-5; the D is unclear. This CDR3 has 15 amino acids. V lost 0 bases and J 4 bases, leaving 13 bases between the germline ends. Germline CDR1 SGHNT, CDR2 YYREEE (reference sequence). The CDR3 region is CASSLDVSRGETQYF. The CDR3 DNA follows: TGTGCCAGCAGCTTGGACGTCTCGAGAGGAGAGACCCAGTACTTC.

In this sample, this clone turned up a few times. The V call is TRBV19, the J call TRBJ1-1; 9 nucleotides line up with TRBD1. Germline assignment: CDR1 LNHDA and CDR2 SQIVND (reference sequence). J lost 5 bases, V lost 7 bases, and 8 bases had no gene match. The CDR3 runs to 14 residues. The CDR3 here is CASNYRDRETEAFF. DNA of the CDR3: TGTGCCAGTAACTACCGGGACAGGGAAACTGAAGCTTTCTTT. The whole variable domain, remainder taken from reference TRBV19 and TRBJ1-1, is DGGITQSPKYLFRKEGQNVTLSCEQNLNHDAMYWYRQDPGQGLRLIYYSQIVNDFQKGDIAEGYSVSREKKESFPLTVTSAQKNPTAFYLCASNYRDRETEAFFGQGTRLTVV.

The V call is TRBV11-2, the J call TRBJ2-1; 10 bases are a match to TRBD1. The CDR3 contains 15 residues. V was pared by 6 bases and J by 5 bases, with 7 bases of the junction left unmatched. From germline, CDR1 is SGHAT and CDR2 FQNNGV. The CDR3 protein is CASSTAGTGDNEQFF. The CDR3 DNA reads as TGTGCCAGCAGTACCGCCGGGACAGGGGACAATGAGCAGTTCTTC.

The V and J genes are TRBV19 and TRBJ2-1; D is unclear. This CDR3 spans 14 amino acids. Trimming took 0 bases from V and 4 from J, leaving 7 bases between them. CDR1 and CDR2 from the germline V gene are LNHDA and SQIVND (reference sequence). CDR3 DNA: TGTGCCAGTAGTATAGAACAGAGATACAATGAGCAGTTCTTC. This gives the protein CASSIEQRYNEQFF.

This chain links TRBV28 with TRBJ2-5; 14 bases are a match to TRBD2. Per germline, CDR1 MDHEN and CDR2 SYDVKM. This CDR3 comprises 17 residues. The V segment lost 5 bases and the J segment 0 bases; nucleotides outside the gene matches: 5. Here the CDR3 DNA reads TGTGCCAGCAGTGGGACTAGCGGGGGCCTAAACCAAGAGACCCAGTACTTC. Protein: CASSGTSGGLNQETQYF.

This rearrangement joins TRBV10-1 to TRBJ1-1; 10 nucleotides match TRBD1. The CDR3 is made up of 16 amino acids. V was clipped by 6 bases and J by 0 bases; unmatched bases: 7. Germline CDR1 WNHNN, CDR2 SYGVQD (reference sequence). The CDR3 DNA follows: TGCGCCAGCAGCGGGACAGGGGACCCCTTGAACACTGAAGCTTTCTTT. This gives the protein CASSGTGDPLNTEAFF.

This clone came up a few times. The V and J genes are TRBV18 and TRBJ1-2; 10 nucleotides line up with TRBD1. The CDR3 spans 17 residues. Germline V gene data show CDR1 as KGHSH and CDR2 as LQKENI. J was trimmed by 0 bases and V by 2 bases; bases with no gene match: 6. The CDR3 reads CASSPAGTGDPNYGYTF. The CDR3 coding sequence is TGTGCCAGCTCACCAGCCGGGACAGGGGATCCTAACTATGGCTACACCTTC.

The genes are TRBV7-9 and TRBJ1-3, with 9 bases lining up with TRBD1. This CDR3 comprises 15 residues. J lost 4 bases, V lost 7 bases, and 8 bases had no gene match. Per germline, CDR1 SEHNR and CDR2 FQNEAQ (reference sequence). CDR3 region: CASTPGQGTGNTIYF. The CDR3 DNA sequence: TGTGCCAGCACCCCGGGACAGGGTACAGGAAACACCATATATTTT. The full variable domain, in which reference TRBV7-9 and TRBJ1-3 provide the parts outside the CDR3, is DTGVSQNPRHKITKRGQNVTFRCDPISEHNRLYWYRQTLGQGPEFLTYFQNEAQLEKSRLLSDRFSAERPKGSFSTLEIQRTEQGDSAMYLCASTPGQGTGNTIYFGEGSWLTVV.

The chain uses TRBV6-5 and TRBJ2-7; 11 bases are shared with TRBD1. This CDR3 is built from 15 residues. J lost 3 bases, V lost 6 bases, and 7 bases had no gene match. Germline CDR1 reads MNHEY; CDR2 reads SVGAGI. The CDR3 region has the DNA TGTGCCAGCAGCCCCGGGACAGGGGGGGTCTACGAGCAGTACTTC. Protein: CASSPGTGGVYEQYF.

This CDR3 reads CASRMDTGGTEAFF. The DNA of the CDR3 is TGTGCCAGCAGGATGGATACAGGGGGCACTGAAGCTTTCTTT. The chain employs TRBV7-8 and TRBJ1-1, with TRBD1 identical over 8 bases. Unmatched junction bases numbered 7, after V lost 6 bases and J lost 4 bases. The CDR3 sequence is 14 residues long. Germline CDR1 is SGHVS and CDR2 is FQNEAQ.

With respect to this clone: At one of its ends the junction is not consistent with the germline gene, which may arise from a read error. CDR3 residues: CSVEDHHSYPF. In DNA form, the CDR3 reads TGCAGCGTTGAAGATCACCATAGCTACCCCTTC. This rearrangement joins TRBV29-1 to TRBJ1-2; D ambiguous. This CDR3 has 11 residues. From germline, CDR1 is SQVTM and CDR2 ANQGSEA.

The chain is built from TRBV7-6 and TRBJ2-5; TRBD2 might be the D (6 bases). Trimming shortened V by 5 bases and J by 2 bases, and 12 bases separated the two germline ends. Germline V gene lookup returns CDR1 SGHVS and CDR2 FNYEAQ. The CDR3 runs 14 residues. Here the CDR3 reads CASSTLAPQETQYF. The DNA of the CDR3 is TGTGCCAGCAGCACTCTAGCGCCGCAAGAGACCCAGTACTTC.

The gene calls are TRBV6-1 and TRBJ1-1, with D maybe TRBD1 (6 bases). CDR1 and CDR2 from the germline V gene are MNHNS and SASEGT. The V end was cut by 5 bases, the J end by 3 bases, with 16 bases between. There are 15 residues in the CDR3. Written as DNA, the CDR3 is TGTGCCAGCAGTAAACAGGGTCGGTGGTACACTGAAGCTTTCTTT. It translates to CASSKQGRWYTEAFF.

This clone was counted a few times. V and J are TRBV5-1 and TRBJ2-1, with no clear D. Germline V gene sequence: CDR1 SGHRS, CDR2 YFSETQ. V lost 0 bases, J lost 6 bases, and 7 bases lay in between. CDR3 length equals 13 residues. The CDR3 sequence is CASSLDDINEQFF. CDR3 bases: TGCGCCAGCAGCTTGGACGACATCAATGAGCAGTTCTTC.

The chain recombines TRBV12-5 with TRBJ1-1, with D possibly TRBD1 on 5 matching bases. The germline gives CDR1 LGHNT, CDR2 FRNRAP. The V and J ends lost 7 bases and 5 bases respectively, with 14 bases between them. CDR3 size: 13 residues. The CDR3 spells CASARNGGTEAFF. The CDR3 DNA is TGTGCTAGTGCCCGCAACGGGGGGACTGAAGCTTTCTTT.

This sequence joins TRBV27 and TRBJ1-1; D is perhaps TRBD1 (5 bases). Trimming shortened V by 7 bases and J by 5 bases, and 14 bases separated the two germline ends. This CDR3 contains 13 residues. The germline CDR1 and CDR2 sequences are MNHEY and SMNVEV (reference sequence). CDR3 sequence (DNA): TGTGCCAGCACCTCTGGGGGGGTGACTGAAGCTTTCTTT. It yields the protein CASTSGGVTEAFF.

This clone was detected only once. The CDR3 region is CASSYRAADEKLFF. The DNA for the CDR3 is TGTGCCAGCAGTTACAGGGCTGCGGATGAAAAACTGTTTTTT. The chain recombines TRBV28 with TRBJ1-4; maybe TRBD1 (6 bases). CDR1 MDHEN and CDR2 SYDVKM come from the germline V gene. The V end lost 4 bases, the J end lost 6 bases, and 12 bases lay between the germline ends. The CDR3 is 14 amino acids.

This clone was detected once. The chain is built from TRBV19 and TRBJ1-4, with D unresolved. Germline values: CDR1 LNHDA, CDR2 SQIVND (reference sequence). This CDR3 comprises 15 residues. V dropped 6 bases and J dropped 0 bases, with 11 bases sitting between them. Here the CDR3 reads CASSPLTATNEKLFF. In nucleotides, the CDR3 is TGTGCCAGTAGCCCCCTAACTGCAACTAATGAAAAACTGTTTTTT.

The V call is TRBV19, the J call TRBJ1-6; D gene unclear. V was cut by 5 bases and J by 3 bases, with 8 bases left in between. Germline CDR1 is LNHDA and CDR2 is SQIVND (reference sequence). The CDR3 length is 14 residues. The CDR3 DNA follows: TGTGCCAGTAGTGGGAGGTACTATAATTCACCCCTCCACTTT. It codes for CASSGRYYNSPLHF.